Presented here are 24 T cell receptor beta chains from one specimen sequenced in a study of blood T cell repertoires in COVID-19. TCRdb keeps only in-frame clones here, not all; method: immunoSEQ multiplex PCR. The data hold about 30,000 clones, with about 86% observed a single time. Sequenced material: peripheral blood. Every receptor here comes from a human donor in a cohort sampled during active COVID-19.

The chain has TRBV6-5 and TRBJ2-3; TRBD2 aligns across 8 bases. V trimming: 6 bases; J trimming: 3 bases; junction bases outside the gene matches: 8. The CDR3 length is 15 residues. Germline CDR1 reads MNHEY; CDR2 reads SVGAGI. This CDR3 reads CASSYGGVVTDTQYF. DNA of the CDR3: TGTGCCAGCAGCTACGGGGGGGTGGTTACAGATACGCAGTATTTT.

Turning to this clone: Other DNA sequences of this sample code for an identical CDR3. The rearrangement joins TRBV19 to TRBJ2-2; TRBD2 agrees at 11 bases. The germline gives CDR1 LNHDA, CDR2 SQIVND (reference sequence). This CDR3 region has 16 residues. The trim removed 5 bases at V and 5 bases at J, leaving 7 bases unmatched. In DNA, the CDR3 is TGTGCCAGTAGTGGGCGACTAGCGGGGCGGACCGGGGAGCTGTTTTTT. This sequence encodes CASSGRLAGRTGELFF.

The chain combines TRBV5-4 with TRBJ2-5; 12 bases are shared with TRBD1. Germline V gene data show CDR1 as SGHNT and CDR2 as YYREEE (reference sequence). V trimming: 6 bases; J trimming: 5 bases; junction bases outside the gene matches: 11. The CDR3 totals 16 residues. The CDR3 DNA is TGTGCCAGCACCCTGCCCGGGACAGGGGGCGTCGAGACCCAGTACTTC. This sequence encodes CASTLPGTGGVETQYF.

The CDR3 DNA is TGTGCCAGCAGCAAACTCGTTCTGTCTCTCAATGAGCAGTTCTTC. Protein sequence: CASSKLVLSLNEQFF. The rearrangement links TRBV7-3 to TRBJ2-1; D is unresolved. V dropped 5 bases and J dropped 6 bases, with 17 bases sitting between them. The length of the CDR3 is 15 residues. Germline V gene data show CDR1 as SGHTA and CDR2 as FQGTGA.

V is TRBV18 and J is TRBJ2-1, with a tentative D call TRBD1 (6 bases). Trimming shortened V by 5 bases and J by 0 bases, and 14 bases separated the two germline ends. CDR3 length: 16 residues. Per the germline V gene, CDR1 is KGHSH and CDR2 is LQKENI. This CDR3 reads CASSWRQESSYNEQFF. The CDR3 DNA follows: TGTGCCAGCTCATGGAGACAGGAAAGCTCCTACAATGAGCAGTTCTTC.

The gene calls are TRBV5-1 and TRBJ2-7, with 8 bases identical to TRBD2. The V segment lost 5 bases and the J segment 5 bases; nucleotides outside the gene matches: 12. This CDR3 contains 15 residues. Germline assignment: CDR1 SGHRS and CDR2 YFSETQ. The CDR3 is CASSSTGTSIHEQYF. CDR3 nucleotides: TGCGCCAGCAGTTCTACCGGGACTAGTATCCACGAGCAGTACTTC.

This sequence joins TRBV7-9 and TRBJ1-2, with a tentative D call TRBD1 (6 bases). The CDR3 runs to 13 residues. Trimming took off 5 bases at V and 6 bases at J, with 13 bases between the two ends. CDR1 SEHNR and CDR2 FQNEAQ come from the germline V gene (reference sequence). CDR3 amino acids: CASSTRRQDGYTF. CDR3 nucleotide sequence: TGTGCCAGCAGCACTAGGAGACAGGATGGCTACACCTTC.

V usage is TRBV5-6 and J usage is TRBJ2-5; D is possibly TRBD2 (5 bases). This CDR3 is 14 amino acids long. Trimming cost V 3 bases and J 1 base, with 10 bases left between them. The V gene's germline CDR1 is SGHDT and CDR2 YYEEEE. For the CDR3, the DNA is TGTGCCAGCAGCTCCCCCGGAGGCCAAGAGACCCAGTACTTC. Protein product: CASSSPGGQETQYF. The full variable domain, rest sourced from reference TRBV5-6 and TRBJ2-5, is DAGVTQSPTHLIKTRGQQVTLRCSPKSGHDTVSWYQQALGQGPQFIFQYYEEEERQRGNFPDRFSGHQFPNYSSELNVNALLLGDSALYLCASSSPGGQETQYFGPGTRLLVL.

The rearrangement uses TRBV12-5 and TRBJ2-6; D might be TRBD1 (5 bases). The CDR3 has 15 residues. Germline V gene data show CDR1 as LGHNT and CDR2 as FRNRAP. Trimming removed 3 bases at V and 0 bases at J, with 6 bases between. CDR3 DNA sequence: TGTGCTAGTGGTTTAGGGGCCTCTGGGGCCAACGTCCTGACTTTC. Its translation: CASGLGASGANVLTF.

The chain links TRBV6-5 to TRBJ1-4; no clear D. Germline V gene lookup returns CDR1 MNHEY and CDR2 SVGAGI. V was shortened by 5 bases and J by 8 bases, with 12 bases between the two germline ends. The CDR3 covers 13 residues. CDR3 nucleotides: TGTGCCAGCAGTCAGACACCTGGGGAAAAACTGTTTTTT. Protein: CASSQTPGEKLFF.

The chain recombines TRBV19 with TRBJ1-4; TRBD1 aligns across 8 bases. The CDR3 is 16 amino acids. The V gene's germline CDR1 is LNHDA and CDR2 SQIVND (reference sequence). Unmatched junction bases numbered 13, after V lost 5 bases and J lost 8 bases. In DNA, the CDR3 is TGTGCCAGTAGTCCCGGACAGGGCGACATCGGGGAAAAACTGTTTTTT. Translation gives CASSPGQGDIGEKLFF.

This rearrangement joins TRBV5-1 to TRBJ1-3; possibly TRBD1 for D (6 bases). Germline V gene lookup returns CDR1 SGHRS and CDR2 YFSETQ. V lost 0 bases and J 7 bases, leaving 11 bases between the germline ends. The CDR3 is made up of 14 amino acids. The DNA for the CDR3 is TGCGCCAGCAGCTTGGCCAACAGGGCTAACACCATATATTTT. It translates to CASSLANRANTIYF.

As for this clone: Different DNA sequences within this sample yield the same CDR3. CDR3 nucleotide sequence: TGTGCCAGCAGCTCCCTAGGACAGTCAAGCAATCAGCCCCAGCATTTT. It codes for CASSSLGQSSNQPQHF. V and J are TRBV5-6 and TRBJ1-5; D is possibly TRBD1 (6 bases). Germline V gives CDR1 SGHDT, CDR2 YYEEEE. The CDR3 contains 16 residues. Deletions cut 3 bases from V and 1 base from J, with 14 bases between.

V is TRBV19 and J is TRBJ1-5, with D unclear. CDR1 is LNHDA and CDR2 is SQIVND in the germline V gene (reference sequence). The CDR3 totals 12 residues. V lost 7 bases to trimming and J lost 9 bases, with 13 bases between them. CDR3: CASTTARAPQHF. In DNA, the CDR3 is TGTGCCAGTACCACAGCGAGGGCGCCCCAGCATTTT.

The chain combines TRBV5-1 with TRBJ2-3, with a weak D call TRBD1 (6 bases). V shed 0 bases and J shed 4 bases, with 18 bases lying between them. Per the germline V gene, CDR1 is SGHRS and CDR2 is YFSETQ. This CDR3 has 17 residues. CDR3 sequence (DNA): TGCGCCAGCAGCTTGGCCTTGATCGCAGGGGCGGCAGATACGCAGTATTTT. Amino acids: CASSLALIAGAADTQYF.

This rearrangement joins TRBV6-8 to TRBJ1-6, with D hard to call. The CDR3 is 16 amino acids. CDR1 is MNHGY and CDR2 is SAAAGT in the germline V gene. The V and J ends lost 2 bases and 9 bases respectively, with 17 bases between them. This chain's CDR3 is CASSYPPNGLSSPLHF. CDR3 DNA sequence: TGTGCCAGCAGTTACCCCCCCAACGGACTTTCTTCACCCCTCCACTTT.

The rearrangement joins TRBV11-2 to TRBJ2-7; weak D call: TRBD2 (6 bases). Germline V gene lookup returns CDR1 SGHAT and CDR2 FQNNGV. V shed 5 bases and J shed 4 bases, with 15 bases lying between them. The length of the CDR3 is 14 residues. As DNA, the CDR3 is TGTGCCAGCAGCGTTGCGGGGACCCCTTACGAGCAGTACTTC. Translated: CASSVAGTPYEQYF. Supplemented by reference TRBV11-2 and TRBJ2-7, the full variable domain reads EAGVAQSPRYKIIEKRQSVAFWCNPISGHATLYWYQQILGQGPKLLIQFQNNGVVDDSQLPKDRFSAERLKGVDSTLKIQPAKLEDSAVYLCASSVAGTPYEQYFGPGTRLTVT.

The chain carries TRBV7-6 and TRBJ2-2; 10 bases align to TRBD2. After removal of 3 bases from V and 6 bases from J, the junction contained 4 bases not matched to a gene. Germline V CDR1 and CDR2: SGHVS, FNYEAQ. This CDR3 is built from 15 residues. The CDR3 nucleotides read TGTGCCAGCAGCTTGGCAGCGGGGGGGCCCGGGGAGCTGTTTTTT. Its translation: CASSLAAGGPGELFF.

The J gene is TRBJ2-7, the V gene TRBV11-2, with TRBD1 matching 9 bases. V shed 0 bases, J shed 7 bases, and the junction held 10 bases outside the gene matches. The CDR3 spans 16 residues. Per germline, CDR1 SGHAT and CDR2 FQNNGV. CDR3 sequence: CASSLDRVQGAREQYF. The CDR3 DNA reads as TGTGCCAGCAGCTTAGATCGAGTACAGGGGGCTAGGGAGCAGTACTTC.

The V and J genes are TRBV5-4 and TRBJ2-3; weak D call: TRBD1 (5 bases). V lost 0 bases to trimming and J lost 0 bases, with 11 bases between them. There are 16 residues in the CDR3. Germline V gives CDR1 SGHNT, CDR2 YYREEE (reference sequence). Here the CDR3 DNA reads TGTGCCAGCAGCTTGGATCTAAGACAGAGCACAGATACGCAGTATTTT. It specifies CASSLDLRQSTDTQYF.

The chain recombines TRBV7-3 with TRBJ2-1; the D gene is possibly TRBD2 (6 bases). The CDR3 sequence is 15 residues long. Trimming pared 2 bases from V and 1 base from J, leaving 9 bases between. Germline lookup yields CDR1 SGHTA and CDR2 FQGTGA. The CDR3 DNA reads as TGTGCCAGCAGCTTAGCGGGGCGATCCTACAATGAGCAGTTCTTC. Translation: CASSLAGRSYNEQFF.

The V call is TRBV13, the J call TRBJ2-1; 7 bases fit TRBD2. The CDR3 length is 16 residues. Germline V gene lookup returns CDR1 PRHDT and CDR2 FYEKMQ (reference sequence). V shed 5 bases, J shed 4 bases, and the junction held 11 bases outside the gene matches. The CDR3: CASSDRLAASYNEQFF. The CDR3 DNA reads TGTGCCAGCAGCGACCGACTAGCCGCCTCTTACAATGAGCAGTTCTTC.

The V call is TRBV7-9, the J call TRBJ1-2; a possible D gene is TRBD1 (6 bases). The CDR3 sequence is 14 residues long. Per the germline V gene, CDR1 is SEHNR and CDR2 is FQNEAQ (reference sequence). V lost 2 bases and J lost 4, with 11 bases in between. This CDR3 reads CASSLRQAGYGYTF. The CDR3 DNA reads TGTGCCAGCAGCTTAAGACAGGCGGGCTATGGCTACACCTTC.

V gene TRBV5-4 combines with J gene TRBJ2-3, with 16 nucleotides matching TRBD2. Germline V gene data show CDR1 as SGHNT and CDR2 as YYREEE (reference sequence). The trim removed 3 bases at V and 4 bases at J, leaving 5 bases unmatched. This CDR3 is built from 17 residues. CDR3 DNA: TGTGCCAGCAGCTCGGGACTAGCGGGGGGGTCGTCAGATACGCAGTATTTT. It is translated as CASSSGLAGGSSDTQYF.